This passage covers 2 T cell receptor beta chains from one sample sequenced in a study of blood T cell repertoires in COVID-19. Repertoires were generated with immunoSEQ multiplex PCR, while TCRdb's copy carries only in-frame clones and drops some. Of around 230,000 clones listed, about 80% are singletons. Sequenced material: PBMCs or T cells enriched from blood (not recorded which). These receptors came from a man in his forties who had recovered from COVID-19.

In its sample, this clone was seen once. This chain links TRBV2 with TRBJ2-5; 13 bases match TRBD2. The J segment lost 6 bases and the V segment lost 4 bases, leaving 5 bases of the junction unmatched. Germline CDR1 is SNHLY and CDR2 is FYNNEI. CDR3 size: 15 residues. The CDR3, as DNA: TGTGCCAGCAGTGCCGGACTAGCGGGAGCGCAGACCCAGTACTTC. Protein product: CASSAGLAGAQTQYF. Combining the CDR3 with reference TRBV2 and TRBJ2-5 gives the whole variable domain EPEVTQTPSHQVTQMGQEVILRCVPISNHLYFYWYRQILGQKVEFLVSFYNNEISEKSEIFDDQFSVERPDGSNFTLKIRSTKLEDSAMYFCASSAGLAGAQTQYFGPGTRLLVL.

The CDR3 nucleotides read TGTGCCAGCAGCCGACTAAACAGGGGGGATGGCTACACCTTC. It codes for CASSRLNRGDGYTF. The chain employs TRBV7-9 and TRBJ1-2, with 8 bases aligning to TRBD1. CDR3 length: 14 residues. The germline V gene has CDR1 SEHNR and CDR2 FQNEAQ (reference sequence). Losses at the gene ends were 5 bases for V and 6 bases for J; bases not matched to a gene: 8. The variable domain in full, completed from reference TRBV7-9 and TRBJ1-2, reads DTGVSQNPRHKITKRGQNVTFRCDPISEHNRLYWYRQTLGQGPEFLTYFQNEAQLEKSRLLSDRFSAERPKGSFSTLEIQRTEQGDSAMYLCASSRLNRGDGYTFGSGTRLTVV.